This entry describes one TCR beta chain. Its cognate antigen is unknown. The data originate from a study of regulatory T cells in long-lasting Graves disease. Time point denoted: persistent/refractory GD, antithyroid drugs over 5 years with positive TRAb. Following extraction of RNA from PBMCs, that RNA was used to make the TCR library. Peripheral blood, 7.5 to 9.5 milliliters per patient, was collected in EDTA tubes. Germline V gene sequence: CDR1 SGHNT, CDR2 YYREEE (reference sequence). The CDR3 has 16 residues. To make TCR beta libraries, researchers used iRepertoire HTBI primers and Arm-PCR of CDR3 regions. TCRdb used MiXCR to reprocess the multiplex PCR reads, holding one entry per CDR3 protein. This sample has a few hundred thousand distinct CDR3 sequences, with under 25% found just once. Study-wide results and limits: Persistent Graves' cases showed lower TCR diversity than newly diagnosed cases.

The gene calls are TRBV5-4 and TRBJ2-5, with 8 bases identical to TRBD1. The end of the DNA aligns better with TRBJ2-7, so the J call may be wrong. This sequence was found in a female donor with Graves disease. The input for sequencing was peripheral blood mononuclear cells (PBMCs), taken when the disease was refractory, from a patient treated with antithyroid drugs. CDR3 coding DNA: TGTGCCAGCAGCTTGGCCGGGCAGGGGGCGTCCTACGAGCAGTACTTC. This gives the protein CASSLAGQGASYEQYF.